The 2 T cell receptor beta chains below come from one sample, sequenced in a study of beta chain features in type 1 diabetes. The sequenced template was cDNA made from the entire isolated RNA. TCRdb's copy holds only in-frame clones and misses some; the assay was immunoSEQ multiplex PCR. The sample records 350,000 to 450,000 clones, over 11% being singletons. The material sequenced was naive CD4+ T cells from blood. The receptors were sampled from a man in his thirties or forties in good health.

This clone was counted many times. The genes are TRBV9 and TRBJ2-1; D not resolved. V lost 0 bases and J 5 bases, leaving 6 bases between the germline ends. The CDR3 runs 13 residues. Germline V lookup: CDR1 SGDLS, CDR2 YYNGEE. The chain's CDR3 is CASSVVVDNEQFF. The CDR3 DNA sequence: TGTGCCAGCAGCGTAGTGGTAGACAATGAGCAGTTCTTC.

The chain carries TRBV30 and TRBJ2-1; D unclear. CDR3 length: 11 residues. Germline values: CDR1 GTSNPN, CDR2 SVGIG (reference sequence). Trimming pared 1 base from V and 11 bases from J, leaving 9 bases between. CDR3 region: CAWSAREKQFF. The CDR3 DNA is TGTGCCTGGAGTGCTCGAGAGAAGCAGTTCTTC.